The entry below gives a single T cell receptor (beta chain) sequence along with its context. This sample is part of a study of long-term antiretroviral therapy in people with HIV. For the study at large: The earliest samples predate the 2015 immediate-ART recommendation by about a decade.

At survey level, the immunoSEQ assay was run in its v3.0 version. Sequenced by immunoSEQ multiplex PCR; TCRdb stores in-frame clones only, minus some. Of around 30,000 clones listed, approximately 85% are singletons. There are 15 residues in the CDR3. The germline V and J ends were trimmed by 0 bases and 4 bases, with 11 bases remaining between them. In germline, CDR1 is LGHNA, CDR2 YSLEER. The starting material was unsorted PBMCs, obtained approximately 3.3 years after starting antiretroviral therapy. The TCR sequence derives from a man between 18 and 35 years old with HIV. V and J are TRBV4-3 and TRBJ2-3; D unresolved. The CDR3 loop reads CASSQDSIGADTQYF. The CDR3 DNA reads TGCGCCAGCAGCCAAGATTCGATTGGGGCAGATACGCAGTATTTT.